This T cell receptor beta chain derives from a study of regulatory T cells in long-lasting Graves disease. Study results and limitations: Persistent disease samples used TRBV28, TRBJ1-2 and TRBJ2-5 preferentially.

This sample's time point: newly diagnosed GD, antithyroid drugs for less than 3 months. RNA isolated from PBMCs was used to make the TCR library. CDR3-region Arm-PCR and iRepertoire HTBI primers produced the TCR beta libraries. As processed by the authors: The samples included 62 TRBV and over 13 TRBJ segments. TCRdb independently ran MiXCR on the multiplex PCR reads; one entry per CDR3 protein. TCRdb, not the original authors, processed these V and J calls. The sample contains about 540,000 distinct CDR3 sequences, roughly 12% of which appear only once. This clonotype was seen repeatedly, ten times or more. Its antigen is unidentified. The germline V gene has CDR1 PRHDT and CDR2 FYEKMQ (reference sequence). The germline V and J ends were trimmed by 3 bases and 2 bases, with 7 bases remaining between them. The CDR3 is 13 amino acids. The sample also formed part of further work on T cells in Graves' hyperthyroidism and ophthalmopathy.

This sequence joins TRBV13 and TRBJ2-5; no reliable D call. Sequences were derived from peripheral blood mononuclear cells (PBMCs), sampled at new diagnosis, from a patient treated with antithyroid drugs. The source is a young man with Graves disease. DNA for the CDR3: TGTGCCAGCAGCTTCCAGGTTCAAGAGACCCAGTACTTC. Protein product: CASSFQVQETQYF.